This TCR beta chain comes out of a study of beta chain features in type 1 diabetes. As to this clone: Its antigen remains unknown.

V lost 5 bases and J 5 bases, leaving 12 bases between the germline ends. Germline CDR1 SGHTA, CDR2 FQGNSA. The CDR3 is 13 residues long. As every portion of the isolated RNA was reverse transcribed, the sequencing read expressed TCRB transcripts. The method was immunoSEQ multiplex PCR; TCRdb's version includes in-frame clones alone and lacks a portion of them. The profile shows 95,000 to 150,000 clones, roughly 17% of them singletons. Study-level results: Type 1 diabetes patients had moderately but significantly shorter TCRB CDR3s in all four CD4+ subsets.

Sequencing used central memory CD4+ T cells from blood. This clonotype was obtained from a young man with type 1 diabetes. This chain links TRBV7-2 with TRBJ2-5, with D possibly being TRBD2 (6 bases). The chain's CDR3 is CASSPMSGETQYF. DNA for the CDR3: TGTGCCAGCAGCCCGATGAGCGGGGAGACCCAGTACTTC. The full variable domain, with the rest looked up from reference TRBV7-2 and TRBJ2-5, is GAGVSQSPSNKVTEKGKDVELRCDPISGHTALYWYRQSLGQGLEFLIYFQGNSAPDKSGLPSDRFSAERTGGSVSTLTIQRTQQEDSAVYLCASSPMSGETQYFGPGTRLLVL.